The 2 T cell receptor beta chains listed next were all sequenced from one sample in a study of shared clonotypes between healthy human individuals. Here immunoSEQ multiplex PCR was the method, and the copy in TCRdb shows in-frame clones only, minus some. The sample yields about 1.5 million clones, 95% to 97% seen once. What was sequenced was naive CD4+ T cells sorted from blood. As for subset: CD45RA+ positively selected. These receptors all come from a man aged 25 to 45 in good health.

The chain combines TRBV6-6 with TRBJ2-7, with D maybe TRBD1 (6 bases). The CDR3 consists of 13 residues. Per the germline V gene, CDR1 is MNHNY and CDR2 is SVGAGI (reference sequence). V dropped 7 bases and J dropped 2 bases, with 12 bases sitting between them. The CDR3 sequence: CASNLQGPYEQYF. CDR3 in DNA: TGTGCCAGCAACCTACAGGGCCCCTACGAGCAGTACTTC.

The CDR3 DNA is TGTGCCAGCAGCGTAGGAGGAGAGCAACTGGAGCAGTTCTTC. Its translation: CASSVGGEQLEQFF. This chain joins TRBV9 and TRBJ2-1; D is undetermined. The germline gives CDR1 SGDLS, CDR2 YYNGEE. Trimming cost V 0 bases and J 10 bases, with 14 bases left between them. The CDR3 sequence is 14 residues long.